This T cell receptor beta chain comes out of a study of blood T cell repertoires in COVID-19 (dated by TCRdb to between 2020 and 2021). A note on the overall study: Collaborator samples came from the United States, Italy and Spain and covered acute and convalescent phases of COVID-19. The material from the prospective study consisted of cDNA or gDNA derived from T cells, B-cell-depleted T cells, or PBMCs. Subjects who had been exposed to COVID-19, were actively infected with it, or had recovered from it provided the deeply sampled blood TCRbeta repertoires that made up the dataset. The repertoires were made available in a free public database intended to serve as a resource for research on the immune response to SARS-CoV-2. The samples were drawn from two sources: the first 160 participants of the ongoing ImmuneRACE study, and approximately 1,300 subjects contributed by 6 global collaborators. Nearly every sample came with metadata listing a de-identified subject ID, COVID-19 status, age in years and sex. Where HLA class I and class II types were available, the types were taken from metadata supplied by the sample provider, not from assay-based typing. General findings and caveats noted by the study authors: How much clinical and demographic metadata was included differed by source and by participant, and the metadata was provided uncurated.

On this clone: It has no known antigen specificity. The sample holds no much larger clone one base away, and base qualities are not on file.

Including cysteine and phenylalanine, the CDR3 has 14 amino acids. This entry keeps only the CDR3 DNA: 42 bases, framed from base 1. Clipping removes 7 bases from V and 3 bases from J, with 6 as the unmatched junction base count. Based on the germline V gene, the CDR1 and CDR2 sequences are SNHLY and FYNNEI. The immunoSEQ Assay, a bias-controlled multiplex PCR, was used to amplify TCRbeta CDR3 regions from genomic DNA. The study's processing was this. Within the assay, amplification of reference gene primers was used to estimate how many nucleated cells each sample contained. Sequence reads were collapsed and filtered to measure the absolute abundance of every unique TCRbeta CDR3 rearrangement. For each sample, productive Simpson clonality was calculated by taking the square root of Simpson's diversity index across productive rearrangements. TCRdb mirrors the immuneACCESS table, restricted to in-frame sequences. Some clones are absent from its copies; in checked studies, under half trace to an unresolved V gene, and the reason for the others is unknown. The DNA was the basis for D and trimming; V, J and clone size are from that table. The sample includes about 100,000 clones, with nearly 90% observed a single time. Approximately 2% of the sample rests with the top ten.

The collaborating institutions used their own protocols to collect whole blood in K2EDTA tubes. For TCRbeta analysis, collaborator samples were shipped as frozen whole blood, as isolated PBMCs, or as DNA extracted from either sample type. The sequence derives from a man aged 45-60 years with active COVID-19. Source material: peripheral blood. This chain is built from TRBV2 and TRBJ2-1; 7 bases in the middle match TRBD1. The CDR3 region has the sequence CASTLDRSYNEQFF. The sequenced DNA: TGTGCCAGCACGCTGGACAGGAGCTACAATGAGCAGTTCTTC.